These T cell receptor beta chains were read from a single sample in a study of cytomegalovirus exposure and HLA in healthy donors. Data came from immunoSEQ multiplex PCR; TCRdb stores just in-frame clones and leaves some out. The sample contains over 100,000 clones, just under 70% of which appear only once. The sample comprised PBMCs. Receptors were obtained from a woman aged 70 to 79 in good health and CMV-seropositive. CDR3s include the opening cysteine and the closing phenylalanine or tryptophan. Clone size is shown for a subset of rows, as once, few, many or a class of expanded clone.

V	J	size	CDR3
TRBV5-5	TRBJ1-5	once	CASSFVGTADQPQHF
TRBV13	TRBJ2-7	.	CASSYRGRGGDEQYF
TRBV11-2	TRBJ1-1	.	CASSLGHLNTEAFF
TRBV7-7	TRBJ2-1	.	CASSPGTVGGNEQFF
TRBV5-1	TRBJ1-1	.	CASSEGTGGTEAFF
TRBV13	TRBJ2-3	.	CASSPIGTSGGRADTQYF
TRBV10-3	TRBJ2-1	.	CAIRPSGGDEQFF
TRBV18	TRBJ2-7	.	CASSSPGQGAHEQYF
TRBV6-4	TRBJ2-2	few	CASSELAGGTGELFF
TRBV9	TRBJ2-3	.	CASSTRDRGSDTQYF
TRBV11-2	TRBJ1-2	.	CASRSGQGYYGYTF
TRBV15	TRBJ2-7	.	CATSSSGSDEQYF
TRBV21-1	TRBJ1-2	few	CASSPPCGYTF
TRBV6-5	TRBJ1-2	.	CASRTTAANYGYTF
TRBV7-6	.	.	CASSPGQGIAAYEQYF
TRBV5-1	TRBJ1-5	.	CASSLEGGKSNQPQHF
TRBV5-4	TRBJ2-1	.	CASSLAADWYNEQFF
TRBV5-1	TRBJ2-1	.	CASSLDNEQFF
TRBV30	TRBJ1-6	.	CAWSTYMYSPLHF
TRBV5-1	TRBJ1-5	.	CASSPDSSNQPQHF
TRBV7-9	TRBJ1-1	.	CASSLVGQGPRDTEAFF
TRBV7-7	TRBJ2-5	once	CASSLGASFQETQYF
TRBV7-8	TRBJ1-1	.	CASSFAGERTEAFF
TRBV6-5	TRBJ1-1	few	CASNTGQMNTEAFF
TRBV30	TRBJ2-7	.	CAWSELDRRSYEQYF
TRBV6-1	TRBJ2-1	.	CASSGLGGNEQFF
TRBV27	TRBJ2-1	.	CASSSYYEQFF
TRBV2	TRBJ2-1	.	CASNARERGYNEQFF
TRBV30	TRBJ2-1	.	CAWSWSSGGGNEQFF
TRBV11-1	TRBJ2-6	.	CASSLGEGLGSGANVLTF
TRBV7-8	TRBJ2-6	.	CASSPSGANVLTF
TRBV27	TRBJ1-2	.	CASSPQTGIMGGYTF
TRBV6-1	TRBJ1-5	.	CASSGRGYQPQHF
TRBV6-5	TRBJ2-7	.	CASSYPGKYEQYF
TRBV7-2	TRBJ2-2	.	CASSYLAGGPPTGELFF
TRBV30	TRBJ1-1	.	CAWSSNGQGFAEAFF
TRBV10-3	TRBJ2-7	.	CAISEPGLAGGYEQYF
TRBV10-3	TRBJ2-5	once	CAIREGGETQYF
TRBV7-2	TRBJ2-7	.	CASSLAGGQSYEQYF
TRBV29-1	TRBJ2-3	.	CSVWLAGADTQYF
TRBV11-1	TRBJ2-3	.	CASSLTDPTDTQYF
TRBV7-2	TRBJ2-5	.	CASSPDGLAGAKETQYF
TRBV10-3	TRBJ2-6	.	CAISEVRGAGANVLTF
TRBV2	TRBJ2-7	.	CASNLLAGASDEQYF
TRBV19	TRBJ1-1	.	CASSILQGSNTEAFF
TRBV5-1	TRBJ2-3	few	CASSLAGGGGYADTQYF
TRBV10-3	TRBJ2-1	.	CAISESQSGRSYNEQFF
TRBV6-6	TRBJ1-2	.	CASREIYSYGYTF
TRBV10-3	TRBJ2-7	.	CAISRLGGYEQYF
TRBV7-2	TRBJ2-4	.	CASSPARLETIQYF
TRBV29-1	TRBJ1-1	.	CSARQSNTEAFF
TRBV27	TRBJ1-5	.	CASSLLPGSWPQHF
TRBV6-5	TRBJ2-5	.	CASTRDRVTETQYF
TRBV5-6	TRBJ2-7	.	CASTSTEIYEQYF
TRBV9	TRBJ1-2	.	CASSGPQGHYGYTF
TRBV19	TRBJ2-3	.	CATTGLAGVPTDTQYF
TRBV9	TRBJ2-5	few	CASSVGASGGTSETQYF
TRBV6-5	TRBJ2-7	.	CASSYTFSGLSEQYF
TRBV6-5	TRBJ1-6	.	CASSSGTGSSPLHF